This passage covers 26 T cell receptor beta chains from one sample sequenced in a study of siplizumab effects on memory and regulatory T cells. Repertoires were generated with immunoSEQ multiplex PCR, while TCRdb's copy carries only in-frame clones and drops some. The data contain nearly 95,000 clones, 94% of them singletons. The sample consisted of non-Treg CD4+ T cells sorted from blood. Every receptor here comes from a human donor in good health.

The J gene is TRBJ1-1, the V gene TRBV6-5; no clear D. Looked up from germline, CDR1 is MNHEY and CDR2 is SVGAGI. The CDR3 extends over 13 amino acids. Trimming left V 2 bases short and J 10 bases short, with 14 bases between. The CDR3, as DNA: TGTGCCAGCAGTTACCGTAGAAATGCACCAGCTTTCTTT. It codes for CASSYRRNAPAFF.

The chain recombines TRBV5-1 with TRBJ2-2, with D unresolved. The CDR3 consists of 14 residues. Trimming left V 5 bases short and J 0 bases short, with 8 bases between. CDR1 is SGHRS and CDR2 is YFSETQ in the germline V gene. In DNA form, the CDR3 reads TGCGCCAGCAGAAGGGTATCGAACACCGGGGAGCTGTTTTTT. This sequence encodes CASRRVSNTGELFF.

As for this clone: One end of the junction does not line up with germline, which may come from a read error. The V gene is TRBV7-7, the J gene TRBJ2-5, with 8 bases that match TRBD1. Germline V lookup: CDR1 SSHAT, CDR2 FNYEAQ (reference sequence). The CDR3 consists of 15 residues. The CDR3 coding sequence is TGTGCTAGCAGCCAAAGGACAGGGATGGAGAAGACCCAGTACTTC. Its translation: CASSQRTGMEKTQYF.

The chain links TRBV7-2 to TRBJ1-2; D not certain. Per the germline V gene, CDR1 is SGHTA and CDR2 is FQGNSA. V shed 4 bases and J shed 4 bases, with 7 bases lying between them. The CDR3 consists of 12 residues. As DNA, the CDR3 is TGTGCCAGCAGCTCCCGGGCCTATGGCTACACCTTC. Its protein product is CASSSRAYGYTF.

CDR3 DNA sequence: TGTGCCAGCAGCGTAGGGGGGACAGGTTTGGGTGAAAAACTGTTTTTT. Amino acids: CASSVGGTGLGEKLFF. V and J are TRBV9 and TRBJ1-4; 8 bases fit TRBD1. Trimming at V came to 0 bases and at J to 7 bases, leaving 8 bases not matched to a gene. The CDR3 contains 16 residues. Germline CDR1 SGDLS, CDR2 YYNGEE.

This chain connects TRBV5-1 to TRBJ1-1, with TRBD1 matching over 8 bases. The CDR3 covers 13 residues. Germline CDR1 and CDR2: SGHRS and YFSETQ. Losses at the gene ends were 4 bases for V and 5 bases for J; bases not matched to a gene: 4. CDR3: CASSPGGQTEAFF. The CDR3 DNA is TGCGCCAGCAGCCCAGGGGGCCAAACTGAAGCTTTCTTT.

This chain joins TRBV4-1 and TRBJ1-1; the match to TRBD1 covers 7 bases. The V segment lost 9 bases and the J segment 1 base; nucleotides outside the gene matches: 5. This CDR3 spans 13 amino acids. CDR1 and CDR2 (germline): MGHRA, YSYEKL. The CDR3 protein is CASTGTANTEAFF. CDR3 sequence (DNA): TGCGCCAGTACCGGGACAGCGAACACTGAAGCTTTCTTT.

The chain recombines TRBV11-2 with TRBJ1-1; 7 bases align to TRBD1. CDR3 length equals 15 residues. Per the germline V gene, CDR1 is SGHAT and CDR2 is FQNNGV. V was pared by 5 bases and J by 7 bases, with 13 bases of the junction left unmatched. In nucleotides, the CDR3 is TGTGCCAGCAGCGACCGACAGGGTAGGTTGGGTGAAGCTTTCTTT. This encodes CASSDRQGRLGEAFF.

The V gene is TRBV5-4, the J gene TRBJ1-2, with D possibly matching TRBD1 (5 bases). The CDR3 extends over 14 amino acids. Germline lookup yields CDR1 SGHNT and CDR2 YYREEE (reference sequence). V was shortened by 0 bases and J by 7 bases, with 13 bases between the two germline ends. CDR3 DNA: TGTGCCAGCAGCTTGGTAGGGGCCCCGAGTGGCTACACCTTC. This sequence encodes CASSLVGAPSGYTF.

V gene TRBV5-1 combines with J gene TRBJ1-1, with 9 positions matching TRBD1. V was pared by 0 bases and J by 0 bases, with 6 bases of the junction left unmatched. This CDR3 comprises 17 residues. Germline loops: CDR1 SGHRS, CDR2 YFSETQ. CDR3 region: CASSLAGTGLLNTEAFF. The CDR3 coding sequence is TGCGCCAGCAGCTTGGCCGGGACAGGGCTTCTGAACACTGAAGCTTTCTTT.

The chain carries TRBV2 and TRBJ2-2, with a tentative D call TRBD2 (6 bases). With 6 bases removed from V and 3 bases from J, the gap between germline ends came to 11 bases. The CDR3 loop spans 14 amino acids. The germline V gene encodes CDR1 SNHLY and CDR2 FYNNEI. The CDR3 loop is CASSVREHTGELFF. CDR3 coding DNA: TGTGCCAGCAGCGTCCGGGAGCACACCGGGGAGCTGTTTTTT.

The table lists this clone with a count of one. The CDR3 is CASSFVASGRGTDTQYF. The CDR3 nucleotides read TGTGCCAGCAGCTTTGTAGCTAGCGGGCGAGGCACAGATACGCAGTATTTT. The rearrangement uses TRBV11-3 and TRBJ2-3; the match to TRBD2 covers 8 bases. Germline CDR1 reads SGHNT; CDR2 reads YENEEA. Trimming took 3 bases from V and 1 from J; bases not matched to a gene: 9. CDR3 size: 17 residues.

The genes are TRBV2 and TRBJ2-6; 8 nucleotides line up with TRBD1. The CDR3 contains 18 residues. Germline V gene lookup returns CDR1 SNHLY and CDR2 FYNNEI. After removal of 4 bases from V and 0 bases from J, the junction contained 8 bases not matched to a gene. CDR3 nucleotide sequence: TGTGCCAGCAGTGCCAACAGGGGGGAACTCTCTGGGGCCAACGTCCTGACTTTC. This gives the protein CASSANRGELSGANVLTF.

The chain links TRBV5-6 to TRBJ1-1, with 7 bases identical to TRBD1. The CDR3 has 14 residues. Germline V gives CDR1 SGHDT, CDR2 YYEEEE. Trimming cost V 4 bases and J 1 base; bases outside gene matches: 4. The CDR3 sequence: CASSLWTGNTEAFF. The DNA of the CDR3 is TGTGCCAGCAGCCTCTGGACAGGGAACACTGAAGCTTTCTTT.

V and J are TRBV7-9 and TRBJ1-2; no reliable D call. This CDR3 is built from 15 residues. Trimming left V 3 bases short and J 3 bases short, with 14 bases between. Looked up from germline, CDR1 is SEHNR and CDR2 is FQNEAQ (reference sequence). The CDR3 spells CASSFRMFGHYGYTF. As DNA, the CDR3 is TGTGCCAGCAGCTTCCGGATGTTTGGTCACTATGGCTACACCTTC.

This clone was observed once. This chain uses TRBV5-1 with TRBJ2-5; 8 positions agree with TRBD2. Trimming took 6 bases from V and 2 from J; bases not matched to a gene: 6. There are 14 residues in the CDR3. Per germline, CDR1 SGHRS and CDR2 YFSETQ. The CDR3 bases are TGCGCCAGCACCTATAGCGGGGCACAAGAGACCCAGTACTTC. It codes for CASTYSGAQETQYF. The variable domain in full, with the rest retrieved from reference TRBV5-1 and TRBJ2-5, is KAGVTQTPRYLIKTRGQQVTLSCSPISGHRSVSWYQQTPGQGLQFLFEYFSETQRNKGNFPGRFSGRQFSNSRSEMNVSTLELGDSALYLCASTYSGAQETQYFGPGTRLLVL.

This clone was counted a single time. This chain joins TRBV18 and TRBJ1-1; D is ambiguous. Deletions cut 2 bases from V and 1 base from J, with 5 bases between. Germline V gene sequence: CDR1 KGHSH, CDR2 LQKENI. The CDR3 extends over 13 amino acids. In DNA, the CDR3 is TGTGCCAGCTCACCAAGGGCGAACACTGAAGCTTTCTTT. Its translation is CASSPRANTEAFF.

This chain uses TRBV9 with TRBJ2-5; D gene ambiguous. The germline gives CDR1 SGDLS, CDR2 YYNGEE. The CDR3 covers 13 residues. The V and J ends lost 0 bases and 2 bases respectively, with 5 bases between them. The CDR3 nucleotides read TGTGCCAGCAGCGTAGGTCTGCAAGAGACCCAGTACTTC. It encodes CASSVGLQETQYF. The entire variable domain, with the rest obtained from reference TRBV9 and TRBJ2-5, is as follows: DSGVTQTPKHLITATGQRVTLRCSPRSGDLSVYWYQQSLDQGLQFLIQYYNGEERAKGNILERFSAQQFPDLHSELNLSSLELGDSALYFCASSVGLQETQYFGPGTRLLVL.

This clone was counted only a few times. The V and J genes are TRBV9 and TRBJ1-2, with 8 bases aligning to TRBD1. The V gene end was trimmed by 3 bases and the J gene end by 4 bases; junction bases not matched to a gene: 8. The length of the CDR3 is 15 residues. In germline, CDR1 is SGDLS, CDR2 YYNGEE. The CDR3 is CASSAGGQLPYGYTF. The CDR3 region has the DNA TGTGCCAGCAGCGCAGGGGGCCAACTTCCCTATGGCTACACCTTC.

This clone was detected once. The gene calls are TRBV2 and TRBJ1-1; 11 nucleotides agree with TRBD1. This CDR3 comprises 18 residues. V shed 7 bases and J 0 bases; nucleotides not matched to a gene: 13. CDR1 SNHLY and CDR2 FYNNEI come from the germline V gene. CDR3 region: CASIPGQGVSWLNTEAFF. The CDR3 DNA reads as TGTGCCAGCATTCCGGGACAGGGGGTATCATGGCTGAACACTGAAGCTTTCTTT.

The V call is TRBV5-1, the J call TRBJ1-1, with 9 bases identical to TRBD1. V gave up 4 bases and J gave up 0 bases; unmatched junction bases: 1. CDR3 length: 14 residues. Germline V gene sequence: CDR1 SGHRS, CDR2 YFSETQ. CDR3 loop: CASSGTGMNTEAFF. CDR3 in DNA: TGCGCCAGCAGCGGGACAGGGATGAACACTGAAGCTTTCTTT.

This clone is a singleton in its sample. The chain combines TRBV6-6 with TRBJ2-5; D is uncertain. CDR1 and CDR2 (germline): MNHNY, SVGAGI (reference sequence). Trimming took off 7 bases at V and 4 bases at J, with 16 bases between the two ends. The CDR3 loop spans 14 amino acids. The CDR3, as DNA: TGTGCCAGCACCACCTCCCCAGTCCGAGAGACCCAGTACTTC. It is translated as CASTTSPVRETQYF.

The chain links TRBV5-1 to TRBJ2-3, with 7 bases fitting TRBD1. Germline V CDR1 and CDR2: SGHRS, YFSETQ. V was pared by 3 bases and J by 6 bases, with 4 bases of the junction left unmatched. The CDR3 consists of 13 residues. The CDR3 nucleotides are TGCGCCAGCAGCTACCAGGGGGAGGATACGCAGTATTTT. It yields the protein CASSYQGEDTQYF.

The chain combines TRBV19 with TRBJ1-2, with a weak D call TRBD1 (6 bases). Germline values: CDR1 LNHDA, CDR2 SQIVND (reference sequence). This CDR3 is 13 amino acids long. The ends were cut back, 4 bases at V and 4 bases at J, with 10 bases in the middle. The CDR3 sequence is CASSTRDIYGYTF. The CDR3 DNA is TGTGCCAGTAGTACCCGGGACATCTATGGCTACACCTTC.

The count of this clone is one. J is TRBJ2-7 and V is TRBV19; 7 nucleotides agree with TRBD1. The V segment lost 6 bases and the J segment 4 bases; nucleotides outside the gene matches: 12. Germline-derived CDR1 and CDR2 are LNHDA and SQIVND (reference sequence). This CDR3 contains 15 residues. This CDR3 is CASRPVGQGVYEQYF. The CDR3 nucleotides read TGTGCCAGTAGACCAGTTGGGCAGGGGGTTTACGAGCAGTACTTC.

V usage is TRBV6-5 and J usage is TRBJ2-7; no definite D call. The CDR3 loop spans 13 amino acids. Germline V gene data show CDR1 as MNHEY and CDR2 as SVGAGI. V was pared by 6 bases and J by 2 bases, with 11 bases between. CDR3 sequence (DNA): TGTGCCAGCAGGACCTTAACCCCCTACGAGCAGTACTTC. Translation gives CASRTLTPYEQYF.